Sequencing of this TCR beta chain was carried out in a study of blood T cells in healthy people across ages. Comments on this clonotype: The antigen is unknown.

Germline V gene lookup returns CDR1 DFQATT and CDR2 SNEGSKA (reference sequence). CDR3 size: 16 residues. With V trimmed by 1 base and J by 7 bases, 11 bases remained unmatched. Whenever a sample was processed, at least 7 million PBMCs were isolated. Total RNA, at least 5.5 micrograms per sample, came from PBMCs. PCR was performed a second time for 7 to 11 cycles using a sample-barcoded 5' primer and a J-beta primer mix. Each single sample gave us at least 3 million CDR3-containing paired-end reads. TCRdb itself ran the 5' RACE reads through MiXCR, one entry per CDR3 protein. The table has about a million distinct CDR3 sequences, about 48% seen once; the top ten hold about an eighth. Study results and limitations: Roughly linearly, TCR beta diversity per million T cells fell as age increased.

The sample comprised blood. The sequence came from a young man in good health. This chain links TRBV20-1 with TRBJ2-1; 9 nucleotides match TRBD2. This CDR3 is CSARVAGALRDNEQFF. Here the CDR3 DNA reads TGCAGTGCTAGAGTAGCGGGGGCCCTACGGGATAATGAGCAGTTCTTC.